The 31 T cell receptor beta chains below come from one sample, sequenced in a study of cytomegalovirus exposure and HLA in healthy donors. It was with 60 Vbeta and 13 Jbeta primers that the PCR ran. Data came from immunoSEQ multiplex PCR; TCRdb stores just in-frame clones and leaves some out. Of about 120,000 clones listed, 8% to 11% are singletons. Sequencing was done on a sample of PBMCs. These receptors were obtained from a woman aged 18-29 years in good health and CMV-seropositive.

This clone was seen only a few times. The chain combines TRBV6-5 with TRBJ2-1, with unresolved D. This CDR3 is built from 13 residues. Germline CDR1 and CDR2: MNHEY and SVGAGI. V shed 0 bases and J shed 9 bases, with 9 bases lying between them. The CDR3 reads CASSYSGPGEQFF. DNA of the CDR3: TGTGCCAGCAGTTACTCGGGTCCGGGTGAGCAGTTCTTC.

The genes are TRBV25-1 and TRBJ2-3, with TRBD2 as a possible D gene (5 bases). Looked up from germline, CDR1 is MGHDK and CDR2 is SYGVNS. Trimming pared 5 bases from V and 5 bases from J, leaving 14 bases between. CDR3 length: 14 amino acids. The CDR3 nucleotides read TGTGCCAGCAGTTCGGGGATCCCACAAGATACGCAGTATTTT. This sequence encodes CASSSGIPQDTQYF.

Turning to this clone: One end of the junction fails to match germline, which may point to a read error. The chain couples TRBV10-3 to TRBJ2-4, with D unclear. The V gene's germline CDR1 is ENHRY and CDR2 SYGVKD. The CDR3 spans 13 residues. CDR3 amino acids: CAISESSARPPRF. The CDR3 nucleotides are TGTGCCATCAGTGAGTCGAGTGCCCGCCCCCCCCGCTTC.

The genes are TRBV5-6 and TRBJ2-7; 9 bases map to TRBD2. After removal of 4 bases from V and 6 bases from J, the junction contained 8 bases not matched to a gene. This CDR3 region has 14 residues. Germline V gene lookup returns CDR1 SGHDT and CDR2 YYEEEE. This CDR3 reads CASSPGTSIREQYF. The CDR3 DNA reads TGTGCCAGCAGCCCCGGGACTAGCATCCGCGAGCAGTACTTC.

This clone has a handful of counts. This rearrangement joins TRBV4-1 to TRBJ1-1; 7 bases agree with TRBD1. This CDR3 has 14 amino acids. CDR1 and CDR2 (germline): MGHRA, YSYEKL. Trimming cost V 3 bases and J 4 bases; bases outside gene matches: 5. CDR3 nucleotide sequence: TGCGCCAGCAGCCATGGGCAGGGGGGCACTGAAGCTTTCTTT. Protein sequence: CASSHGQGGTEAFF.

The chain uses TRBV10-3 and TRBJ1-4, with D possibly matching TRBD1 (5 bases). This CDR3 region has 18 residues. Germline V gene data show CDR1 as ENHRY and CDR2 as SYGVKD. The V end was cut by 1 base, the J end by 0 bases, with 15 bases between. The CDR3 region is CAISEYRPTAATNEKLFF. As DNA, the CDR3 is TGTGCCATCAGTGAGTACAGGCCAACCGCTGCAACTAATGAAAAACTGTTTTTT.

This clone was observed a handful of times. The chain links TRBV5-1 to TRBJ2-3; 10 bases map to TRBD2. The CDR3 consists of 15 residues. J was trimmed by 1 base and V by 4 bases; bases with no gene match: 3. CDR1 SGHRS and CDR2 YFSETQ come from the germline V gene. The CDR3 sequence is CASSAGLAGTDTQYF. In DNA form, the CDR3 reads TGCGCCAGCAGCGCAGGACTAGCGGGCACAGATACGCAGTATTTT.

The chain has TRBV5-1 and TRBJ2-1, with 7 positions matching TRBD2. Trimming cost V 0 bases and J 1 base; bases outside gene matches: 7. Germline V gene sequence: CDR1 SGHRS, CDR2 YFSETQ. The CDR3 has 17 residues. CDR3 DNA: TGCGCCAGCAGCTTGGATAGCGGCGGGGGTTCCTACAATGAGCAGTTCTTC. Translation gives CASSLDSGGGSYNEQFF.

The chain links TRBV5-1 to TRBJ1-1; possibly TRBD1 for D (6 bases). The germline V and J ends were trimmed by 5 bases and 1 base, with 15 bases remaining between them. The CDR3 runs to 15 residues. The V gene's germline CDR1 is SGHRS and CDR2 YFSETQ. The CDR3 nucleotides read TGCGCCAGCAGACCTACCGTGACAGGGAACACTGAAGCTTTCTTT. Amino acid sequence: CASRPTVTGNTEAFF.

The rearrangement joins TRBV30 to TRBJ1-5; tentatively, D is TRBD1 (5 bases). The CDR3 totals 14 residues. Per the germline V gene, CDR1 is GTSNPN and CDR2 is SVGIG (reference sequence). Trimming removed 0 bases from V and 0 bases from J, with 6 bases in between. The CDR3 here is CAWSVGGSNQPQHF. CDR3 sequence (DNA): TGTGCCTGGAGTGTCGGGGGTAGCAATCAGCCCCAGCATTTT.

V is TRBV6-6 and J is TRBJ2-5, with D unclear. Germline CDR1 MNHNY, CDR2 SVGAGI (reference sequence). The CDR3 consists of 12 residues. V was cut by 5 bases and J by 2 bases, with 6 bases left in between. Here the CDR3 DNA reads TGTGCCAGCAGTGACAATCAAGAGACCCAGTACTTC. Protein: CASSDNQETQYF.

In this sample, this clone turned up a few times. The chain recombines TRBV6-6 with TRBJ1-2, with D possibly being TRBD1 (6 bases). The germline CDR1 and CDR2 sequences are MNHNY and SVGAGI (reference sequence). V dropped 6 bases and J dropped 4 bases, with 12 bases sitting between them. The CDR3 has 13 amino acids. CDR3 DNA sequence: TGTGCCAGCAGGCCTACGGACAGCTATGGCTACACCTTC. The encoded protein is CASRPTDSYGYTF.

This clone has a handful of counts. The chain is built from TRBV5-4 and TRBJ1-1, with D possibly being TRBD1 (5 bases). The V end lost 4 bases, the J end lost 5 bases, and 12 bases lay between the germline ends. Germline CDR1 is SGHNT and CDR2 is YYREEE (reference sequence). This CDR3 is built from 13 residues. The CDR3 is CASSPVGGTEAFF. Written as DNA, the CDR3 is TGTGCCAGCAGCCCGGTCGGGGGTACTGAAGCTTTCTTT.

In this sample, this clone turned up a few times. The CDR3 DNA reads TGTGCCAGCACCCAAGGGGCGGGACCCTCTGAAGAGACCCAGTACTTC. This gives the protein CASTQGAGPSEETQYF. The chain combines TRBV7-9 with TRBJ2-5; possible D gene TRBD2, 6 bases. The CDR3 length is 16 residues. CDR1 and CDR2 from the germline V gene are SEHNR and FQNEAQ (reference sequence). V dropped 7 bases and J dropped 3 bases, with 21 bases sitting between them.

The sample holds a few counts of this clone. The chain links TRBV9 to TRBJ1-4, with D perhaps matching TRBD1 (6 bases). This CDR3 region has 15 residues. The germline V and J ends were trimmed by 4 bases and 7 bases, with 17 bases remaining between them. The germline V gene has CDR1 SGDLS and CDR2 YYNGEE. The DNA of the CDR3 is TGTGCCAGCAGCCCGGTAACAGGGATAGGTGAAAAACTGTTTTTT. This encodes CASSPVTGIGEKLFF.

The J gene is TRBJ1-4, the V gene TRBV5-1, with TRBD1 matching 11 bases. The CDR3 is made up of 15 amino acids. Germline V gene lookup returns CDR1 SGHRS and CDR2 YFSETQ. Trimming cost V 6 bases and J 7 bases; bases outside gene matches: 8. The CDR3 protein is CASNEAGTGGEKLFF. In DNA form, the CDR3 reads TGCGCCAGCAACGAGGCCGGGACAGGGGGTGAAAAACTGTTTTTT.

The chain couples TRBV9 to TRBJ2-3; 9 bases map to TRBD1. The CDR3 covers 18 residues. In germline, CDR1 is SGDLS, CDR2 YYNGEE. V shed 3 bases, J shed 0 bases, and the junction held 11 bases outside the gene matches. The CDR3 bases are TGTGCCAGCAGCGCAACACAGGGGGCGGGCTCTAGCACAGATACGCAGTATTTT. This codes for CASSATQGAGSSTDTQYF.

J is TRBJ2-1 and V is TRBV7-3; 12 bases are shared with TRBD2. The CDR3 is made up of 15 amino acids. In germline, CDR1 is SGHTA, CDR2 FQGTGA. V was clipped by 3 bases and J by 6 bases; unmatched bases: 3. CDR3: CASSFLAGGPNEQFF. CDR3 bases: TGTGCCAGCAGCTTTCTAGCGGGAGGGCCCAATGAGCAGTTCTTC.

The chain uses TRBV9 and TRBJ2-7; D may be TRBD2 (6 bases). This CDR3 contains 13 residues. Looked up from germline, CDR1 is SGDLS and CDR2 is YYNGEE. The V end lost 5 bases, the J end lost 7 bases, and 16 bases lay between the germline ends. This chain's CDR3 is CASSLGGAWEQYF. As DNA, the CDR3 is TGTGCCAGCAGTCTGGGGGGAGCGTGGGAGCAGTACTTC.

The chain joins TRBV6-6 to TRBJ1-5; D possibly corresponds to TRBD1 (5 bases). From germline, CDR1 is MNHNY and CDR2 SVGAGI (reference sequence). Trimming removed 5 bases from V and 0 bases from J, with 11 bases in between. This CDR3 region has 15 residues. The CDR3 loop is CASSPLQDSNQPQHF. The CDR3 DNA sequence: TGTGCCAGCAGTCCATTACAGGATAGCAATCAGCCCCAGCATTTT.

The chain couples TRBV5-1 to TRBJ2-5, with D possibly matching TRBD1 (5 bases). With 2 bases removed from V and 5 bases from J, the gap between germline ends came to 10 bases. The CDR3 covers 13 residues. CDR1 SGHRS and CDR2 YFSETQ come from the germline V gene. Written as DNA, the CDR3 is TGCGCCAGCAGCTTTCAGGGCCAGGAGACCCAGTACTTC. It is translated as CASSFQGQETQYF.

V gene TRBV7-9 combines with J gene TRBJ1-1; possible D gene TRBD1, 5 bases. With 5 bases removed from V and 8 bases from J, the gap between germline ends came to 24 bases. This CDR3 has 16 amino acids. Looked up from germline, CDR1 is SEHNR and CDR2 is FQNEAQ (reference sequence). The CDR3 sequence: CASSAHKGEEGIEAFF. The CDR3 DNA follows: TGTGCCAGCAGCGCACATAAGGGTGAGGAGGGGATAGAAGCTTTCTTT.

The genes are TRBV5-4 and TRBJ1-5; weak D call: TRBD1 (5 bases). Germline values: CDR1 SGHNT, CDR2 YYREEE (reference sequence). This CDR3 comprises 13 residues. V lost 4 bases and J 5 bases, leaving 10 bases between the germline ends. This CDR3 is CASSRDSDQPQHF. The CDR3 DNA sequence: TGTGCCAGCAGCCGTGACAGCGATCAGCCCCAGCATTTT.

The chain couples TRBV19 to TRBJ2-3; D remains unclear. This CDR3 has 13 residues. From germline, CDR1 is LNHDA and CDR2 SQIVND (reference sequence). V lost 1 base to trimming and J lost 2 bases, with 4 bases between them. CDR3: CASSIANTDTQYF. CDR3 bases: TGTGCCAGTAGTATAGCTAACACAGATACGCAGTATTTT.

This clone has more than one count but fewer than ten. The rearrangement uses TRBV28 and TRBJ1-4; D unresolved. V gave up 4 bases and J gave up 8 bases, with 17 bases separating them. This CDR3 spans 15 amino acids. The germline V gene has CDR1 MDHEN and CDR2 SYDVKM. The CDR3 DNA reads as TGTGCCAGCAGTTCTAGAGGGAAGGGTGAAGAAAAACTGTTTTTT. Its translation: CASSSRGKGEEKLFF.

In its sample, this clone was seen a few times. CDR3: CARSWGKLDRGYGYTF. CDR3 bases: TGTGCCAGAAGCTGGGGCAAACTGGACAGGGGTTATGGCTACACCTTC. The chain recombines TRBV5-3 with TRBJ1-2; 9 bases are a match to TRBD1. TRBV5-3 is noted as an ORF with a role that remains uncertain. This CDR3 is built from 16 residues. After removal of 3 bases from V and 5 bases from J, the junction contained 11 bases not matched to a gene.

V usage is TRBV6-1 and J usage is TRBJ2-7, with D hard to call. CDR1 MNHNS and CDR2 SASEGT come from the germline V gene. The length of the CDR3 is 13 residues. V lost 4 bases to trimming and J lost 3 bases, with 10 bases between them. Here the CDR3 DNA reads TGTGCCAGCAGTGCGCGCTCGGGCTACGAGCAGTACTTC. This encodes CASSARSGYEQYF.

The chain links TRBV13 to TRBJ1-3; 8 bases match TRBD1. CDR3 size: 18 residues. The trim removed 5 bases at V and 0 bases at J, leaving 12 bases unmatched. The germline V gene has CDR1 PRHDT and CDR2 FYEKMQ (reference sequence). CDR3 sequence reads: CASSGPGTGPISGNTIYF. The CDR3, as DNA: TGTGCCAGCAGCGGCCCCGGGACAGGTCCTATCTCTGGAAACACCATATATTTT.

The genes are TRBV2 and TRBJ2-5, with 8 nucleotides matching TRBD2. Looked up from germline, CDR1 is SNHLY and CDR2 is FYNNEI. The CDR3 loop spans 16 amino acids. Trimming cost V 2 bases and J 5 bases; bases outside gene matches: 10. The DNA for the CDR3 is TGTGCCAGCAGTGAAAGGGCGTGGACTAGCAGGGAGACCCAGTACTTC. Protein: CASSERAWTSRETQYF.

This clone was counted only a few times. The gene calls are TRBV7-9 and TRBJ2-5, with 7 bases that match TRBD1. The trim removed 7 bases at V and 2 bases at J, leaving 16 bases unmatched. Germline V gene lookup returns CDR1 SEHNR and CDR2 FQNEAQ (reference sequence). This CDR3 has 17 residues. As DNA, the CDR3 is TGTGCCAGCAATATTGGATTCGCAGGGACAGATCAAGAGACCCAGTACTTC. Translation: CASNIGFAGTDQETQYF.

The gene calls are TRBV11-2 and TRBJ2-3; D may be TRBD2 (5 bases). The CDR3 totals 16 residues. The germline V gene has CDR1 SGHAT and CDR2 FQNNGV. Trimming took off 5 bases at V and 6 bases at J, with 21 bases between the two ends. CDR3 coding DNA: TGTGCCAGCAGCGAAGAGCTACTAGTAGTTGGGGATACGCAGTATTTT. It specifies CASSEELLVVGDTQYF.